The T cell receptor (beta chain) under discussion was sequenced for a study of T cells after yellow fever vaccination. Study details: Preparation used SMART-Seq v4 Ultra Low Input for the low-cell-number fractions. General study findings and limits: Once the booster was given, most primary-vaccination clones reappeared, at around 95% for CD4 and 88% for CD8. A weaker secondary response peaked on day 5, the primary on day 15.

This clonotype has ten or more counts. Its antigen is not known. Template-switching 5'RACE yielded the TCR cDNA; a universal primer site and UMIs were added in the process. TCRdb re-called the 5' RACE reads through MiXCR, storing one row per CDR3 protein. Of roughly 120,000 distinct CDR3 sequences in the sample, under 8% were seen once. Losses at the gene ends were 5 bases for V and 15 bases for J; bases not matched to a gene: 5. CDR3 size: 12 residues. Germline CDR1 and CDR2: LGHNA and YNFKEQ. This sample comprised CD4+ T cells sorted from PBMCs, obtained around 10 days after the first yellow fever vaccination. The chain recombines TRBV4-2 with TRBJ2-6; 9 bases are a match to TRBD1. This sequence was found in a man younger than 30 who received the YFV17D yellow fever vaccine. In DNA, the CDR3 is TGTGCCAGCAGCTGGCCGGGACAGGGCCTGACTTTC. This translates into CASSWPGQGLTF.